The 6 T cell receptor beta chains below come from one sample, sequenced in a study of blood T cells in healthy people across ages. Next came a second PCR, run for about 7 to 12 cycles, which used a sample-barcoded 5' primer along with a J-beta primer mix. MiXCR, applied by TCRdb to the 5' RACE reads, yields one record per CDR3 protein. The sample yields 980,000 or so distinct CDR3 sequences, approximately 49% seen once. The source material was blood. The source is a man under 40 in good health.

There are a few counts of this clonotype. CDR3 residues: CATSRDRTDTQYF. The CDR3 nucleotides are TGTGCCACCAGCAGAGATAGAACAGATACGCAGTATTTT. V gene TRBV15 combines with J gene TRBJ2-3; no reliable D call. Germline V gene sequence: CDR1 LNHNV, CDR2 YYDKDF (reference sequence). Trimming removed 0 bases from V and 3 bases from J, with 4 bases in between. The CDR3 has 13 residues.

The chain carries TRBV11-3 and TRBJ2-2; 12 bases are shared with TRBD1. The CDR3 has 16 residues. Germline V gives CDR1 SGHNT, CDR2 YENEEA. V gave up 7 bases and J gave up 2 bases; unmatched junction bases: 5. CDR3 protein: CASTGTGGLNTGELFF. In DNA, the CDR3 is TGTGCCAGCACCGGGACAGGGGGCCTAAACACCGGGGAGCTGTTTTTT.

This chain links TRBV10-3 with TRBJ2-1; possible D gene TRBD1, 5 bases. Judging by the DNA end, TRBJ2-7 fits better; the J call may be wrong. Germline assignment: CDR1 ENHRY and CDR2 SYGVKD. The CDR3 is made up of 13 amino acids. CDR3: CAIARQTDNEQYF. CDR3 DNA: TGTGCCATCGCCAGACAGACTGACAATGAGCAGTACTTC.

This clonotype was recorded a few times. This rearrangement joins TRBV27 to TRBJ1-2; 8 bases line up with TRBD1. The CDR3 length is 15 residues. J lost 7 bases, V lost 2 bases, and 9 bases had no gene match. In germline, CDR1 is MNHEY, CDR2 SMNVEV (reference sequence). The CDR3, as DNA: TGTGCCAGCAGTTTAATGACAGGGGTGGATCGTGGCTACACCTTC. Translation gives CASSLMTGVDRGYTF.

The CDR3: CASSLGGGMEPDTQYF. The CDR3 DNA is TGTGCCAGCAGTTTAGGGGGGGGGATGGAACCAGATACGCAGTATTTT. The chain links TRBV27 to TRBJ2-3, with 7 bases lining up with TRBD2. The CDR3 spans 16 residues. Trimming cost V 2 bases and J 4 bases; bases outside gene matches: 9. CDR1 is MNHEY and CDR2 is SMNVEV in the germline V gene (reference sequence).

The chain links TRBV2 to TRBJ2-7; no firm D call. In germline, CDR1 is SNHLY, CDR2 FYNNEI. V dropped 4 bases and J dropped 1 base, with 5 bases sitting between them. The CDR3 has 12 residues. The chain's CDR3 is CASSVRSYEQYF. CDR3 nucleotide sequence: TGTGCCAGCAGTGTCCGATCCTACGAGCAGTACTTC.